This T cell receptor beta chain was sequenced during a study of T cells expressing NK-cell markers. General study results and limits: Six of the donors carried dominant NKG2C+ clonotypes that took up 1.0-7.0% of their CD8+ T cells. The leading position in the CD3+CD56-NKG2C+ fraction of several donors also went to these clonotypes.

Beta-chain TCR cDNA was generated via 5'RACE template switching with UMIs. TCRdb re-called the 5' RACE reads; one entry per CDR3 protein, DNA not given. The sample totals about 410,000 distinct CDR3 sequences. Concerning this clonotype itself: What it binds is unknown.

Material: blood T cells: a sorted CD56 or NKG2C T cell subset, CD4+ or CD8+ T cells, or bulk PBMC T cells (not recorded which). The sequence was collected from a woman in her fifties or sixties in good health.

CDR3 amino acids: CASSQEARTEETQYF. This rearrangement joins TRBV4-1 to TRBJ2-5; checking the TCRdb D call of TRBD2 is not possible without DNA. CDR1 is MGHRA and CDR2 is YSYEKL in the germline V gene. The length of the CDR3 is 15 residues.